One sample yielded the 23 T cell receptor beta chains listed below, sequenced in a study of blood T cells in healthy people across ages. It was with a sample-barcoded 5' primer and a J-beta primer mix that a second PCR of about 6 to 12 cycles was run. Each CDR3 protein is one row after TCRdb ran MiXCR on the 5' RACE reads. Here the sample spans approximately 770,000 distinct CDR3 sequences, 58% being singletons. Sequenced sample: blood. Receptor source: a man under 40 in good health.

This clonotype was counted a single time. This chain joins TRBV6-6 and TRBJ2-2; no firm D call. Germline CDR1 and CDR2: MNHNY and SVGAGI (reference sequence). V was clipped by 4 bases and J by 4 bases, with 10 bases between them. The CDR3 is made up of 14 amino acids. The CDR3 loop reads CASSLLLATGELFF. The CDR3 nucleotides are TGTGCCAGCAGTTTGCTCTTGGCCACCGGGGAGCTGTTTTTT.

This rearrangement joins TRBV25-1 to TRBJ2-1; 13 bases align to TRBD2. V lost 5 bases and J lost 8; bases outside the gene matches: 9. Germline loops: CDR1 MGHDK, CDR2 SYGVNS. The CDR3 length is 16 residues. The DNA of the CDR3 is TGTGCCAGCAGTCGACGGACTAGCGGGAGCTTCGATGAGCAGTTCTTC. Protein product: CASSRRTSGSFDEQFF.

The sample holds a few counts of this clonotype. This chain joins TRBV6-2 or TRBV6-3 and TRBJ1-4, with D perhaps TRBD1 (5 bases). CDR3 length: 15 amino acids. Germline CDR1 reads MNHEY; CDR2 reads SVGEGT. Trimming stripped 1 base from V and 13 bases from J, with 19 bases between. CDR3: CASSYYGQGRKRLFF. CDR3 bases: TGTGCCAGCAGTTACTATGGACAAGGCCGAAAAAGACTGTTTTTT.

Concerning this clonotype: Its ends do not fully match the called genes, so a read error is possible. J is TRBJ2-4 and V is TRBV20-1, with TRBD2 matching 9 bases. Per the germline V gene, CDR1 is DFQATT and CDR2 is SNEGSKA (reference sequence). The CDR3 is made up of 13 amino acids. CDR3 region: CSARLAGLSIRYF. CDR3 DNA: TGCAGTGCTAGACTAGCGGGGTTAAGCATTCGGTACTTC.

The chain carries TRBV29-1 and TRBJ2-7; 7 bases are a match to TRBD1. Germline lookup yields CDR1 SQVTM and CDR2 ANQGSEA. CDR3 size: 13 residues. The V segment lost 6 bases and the J segment 4 bases; nucleotides outside the gene matches: 9. For the CDR3, the DNA is TGCAGCGTACTCGACAGGGTAGAATACGAGCAGTACTTC. Protein: CSVLDRVEYEQYF.

This clonotype was observed a few times. The chain employs TRBV29-1 and TRBJ1-1; weak D call: TRBD1 (6 bases). CDR1 SQVTM and CDR2 ANQGSEA come from the germline V gene. CDR3 length: 14 residues. Trimming left V 7 bases short and J 4 bases short, with 19 bases between. The CDR3 loop is CSADRGGHGTEAFF. The CDR3 nucleotides are TGCAGCGCCGACCGCGGGGGGCACGGCACTGAAGCTTTCTTT.

This clonotype was observed a few times. The junction shows a germline mismatch at one end, possibly a read error. The rearrangement links TRBV25-1 to TRBJ1-5, with TRBD1 matching over 7 bases. The germline CDR1 and CDR2 sequences are MGHDK and SYGVNS. The length of the CDR3 is 13 residues. CDR3 bases: TGTGCCAGCTCAGACAGGGTCAATCAGCCTCAGCATTTT. Translation: CASSDRVNQPQHF.

The chain joins TRBV18 to TRBJ2-7; D might be TRBD1 (6 bases). This CDR3 contains 16 residues. In germline, CDR1 is KGHSH, CDR2 LQKENI. The germline V and J ends were trimmed by 4 bases and 5 bases, with 21 bases remaining between them. CDR3 sequence: CASSLSPGHVNHEQYF. The CDR3 nucleotides are TGTGCCAGCTCACTATCACCGGGACATGTAAACCACGAGCAGTACTTC.

This clonotype was recorded at least ten times. The chain links TRBV6-5 to TRBJ2-4; tentatively, D is TRBD1 or TRBD2 (5 bases each). This CDR3 region has 12 residues. With 8 bases removed from V and 8 bases from J, the gap between germline ends came to 13 bases. CDR1 and CDR2 (germline): MNHEY, SVGAGI. The CDR3 DNA is TGTGCCAGCGGGCTCAGAGGGGACATTCAGTACTTC. This sequence encodes CASGLRGDIQYF.

The V call is TRBV20-1, the J call TRBJ2-7; the D is unclear. V was pared by 0 bases and J by 1 base, with 13 bases between. CDR1 is DFQATT and CDR2 is SNEGSKA in the germline V gene (reference sequence). CDR3 length: 15 residues. The CDR3 region has the DNA TGCAGTGCTAGAGATCTGCGGCAGCAATCCTACGAGCAGTACTTC. It codes for CSARDLRQQSYEQYF.

This sequence joins TRBV20-1 and TRBJ2-3; 11 nucleotides line up with TRBD2. The V gene end was trimmed by 5 bases and the J gene end by 5 bases; junction bases not matched to a gene: 6. Per germline, CDR1 DFQATT and CDR2 SNEGSKA (reference sequence). The CDR3 runs 14 residues. Here the CDR3 reads CSALAGGSRDTQYF. In nucleotides, the CDR3 is TGCAGTGCTTTAGCGGGGGGGAGCCGAGATACGCAGTATTTT.

The V and J genes are TRBV28 and TRBJ2-1; D perhaps matches TRBD1 (6 bases). The CDR3 sequence is 12 residues long. Deletions cut 8 bases from V and 8 bases from J, with 13 bases between. Germline assignment: CDR1 MDHEN and CDR2 SYDVKM. CDR3 nucleotides: TGTGCCAGCGTCACAGGGATCGATGAGCAGTTCTTC. Its protein product is CASVTGIDEQFF.

The chain has TRBV20-1 and TRBJ1-4; D may be TRBD1 (5 bases). V was trimmed by 3 bases and J by 3 bases, leaving 5 bases between them. Germline lookup yields CDR1 DFQATT and CDR2 SNEGSKA (reference sequence). The CDR3 is 12 amino acids. CDR3 protein: CSARTANEKLFF. CDR3 in DNA: TGCAGTGCTAGGACAGCTAATGAAAAACTGTTTTTT.

The genes are TRBV20-1 and TRBJ1-2, with 7 positions matching TRBD1. Germline assignment: CDR1 DFQATT and CDR2 SNEGSKA (reference sequence). V shed 6 bases and J 4 bases; nucleotides not matched to a gene: 11. There are 14 residues in the CDR3. The CDR3 loop reads CSAHRQGLLYGYTF. As DNA, the CDR3 is TGCAGTGCCCATCGACAGGGCCTCCTCTATGGCTACACCTTC.

The chain joins TRBV27 to TRBJ2-3; TRBD2 is a possible D gene (5 bases). This CDR3 contains 13 residues. V was clipped by 2 bases and J by 6 bases, with 9 bases between them. Germline values: CDR1 MNHEY, CDR2 SMNVEV (reference sequence). This CDR3 reads CASSLEGPDTQYF. CDR3 DNA sequence: TGTGCCAGCAGTTTAGAGGGTCCCGATACGCAGTATTTT.

The rearrangement links TRBV3-1 to TRBJ2-5; D possibly corresponds to TRBD1 (5 bases). The V end lost 2 bases, the J end lost 3 bases, and 13 bases lay between the germline ends. Germline CDR1 and CDR2: LGHDT and YNNKEL (reference sequence). This CDR3 contains 15 residues. CDR3 sequence reads: CASSQRGFPKETQYF. The DNA of the CDR3 is TGTGCCAGCAGCCAAAGGGGCTTCCCCAAAGAGACCCAGTACTTC.

This chain connects TRBV5-1 to TRBJ2-3, with TRBD2 as a possible D gene (6 bases). Germline CDR1 reads SGHRS; CDR2 reads YFSETQ. The CDR3 runs 15 residues. Trimming cost V 4 bases and J 6 bases, with 18 bases left between them. The CDR3 nucleotides read TGCGCCAGCAGCGCGACGGGAGTTAGAGGGGATACGCAGTATTTT. Translation: CASSATGVRGDTQYF. Using reference TRBV5-1 and TRBJ2-3 for the parts outside the CDR3, the full variable domain is KAGVTQTPRYLIKTRGQQVTLSCSPISGHRSVSWYQQTPGQGLQFLFEYFSETQRNKGNFPGRFSGRQFSNSRSEMNVSTLELGDSALYLCASSATGVRGDTQYFGPGTRLTVL.

In regard to this clonotype: An end of the junction does not agree with germline; a read error may underlie this. V gene TRBV6-2 or TRBV6-3 combines with J gene TRBJ2-1; D remains unclear. The J call may be incorrect, as the DNA end agrees better with TRBJ2-7. Germline V gene lookup returns CDR1 MNHEY and CDR2 SVGEGT. This CDR3 has 19 amino acids. The CDR3 reads CASSYSKGSILLSYNEQYF. The CDR3 DNA follows: TGCGCCAGCAGTTACTCGAAGGGAAGTATTCTCCTCTCCTACAATGAGCAGTACTTC.

This chain connects TRBV20-1 to TRBJ2-5; D unclear. The CDR3 is made up of 10 amino acids. The V end was cut by 5 bases, the J end by 4 bases, with 5 bases between. The germline CDR1 and CDR2 sequences are DFQATT and SNEGSKA (reference sequence). This CDR3 reads CSAQTETQYF. The CDR3 coding sequence is TGCAGTGCTCAGACAGAGACCCAGTACTTC.

This clonotype appeared a few times. J is TRBJ2-1 and V is TRBV29-1, with a weak D call TRBD2 (6 bases). Germline-derived CDR1 and CDR2 are SQVTM and ANQGSEA. V lost 1 base, J lost 5 bases, and 9 bases lay in between. The CDR3 consists of 13 residues. CDR3 residues: CSVEGGRNNEQFF. The CDR3 nucleotides read TGCAGCGTTGAAGGGGGGAGGAACAATGAGCAGTTCTTC.

V is TRBV6-2 or TRBV6-3 and J is TRBJ1-5; D is unclear. Germline CDR1 reads MNHEY; CDR2 reads SVGEGT. CDR3 length: 14 amino acids. The V end lost 4 bases, the J end lost 6 bases, and 13 bases lay between the germline ends. The CDR3 bases are TGTGCCAGCAGTTCTCAGGCATGGGGTCAGCCCCAGCATTTT. Amino acids: CASSSQAWGQPQHF.

This clonotype showed up just once. This chain uses TRBV20-1 with TRBJ2-7; no definite D call. The length of the CDR3 is 13 residues. The V gene's germline CDR1 is DFQATT and CDR2 SNEGSKA (reference sequence). V lost 6 bases, J lost 3 bases, and 15 bases lay in between. CDR3 nucleotides: TGCAGTGCCCAAGGGATCATCGGCTACGAGCAGTACTTC. Encoded protein: CSAQGIIGYEQYF.

The chain carries TRBV29-1 and TRBJ2-6, with D possibly called TRBD1 or TRBD2 (5 bases each). CDR1 and CDR2 (germline): SQVTM, ANQGSEA. The CDR3 length is 17 residues. V was shortened by 2 bases and J by 4 bases, with 18 bases between the two germline ends. CDR3 sequence reads: CSVEHRDRMGGANVLTF. As DNA, the CDR3 is TGCAGCGTTGAACACCGGGACCGTATGGGAGGGGCCAACGTCCTGACTTTC.